This T cell receptor beta chain was sequenced in a study of blood T cells in healthy people across ages. Germline CDR1 reads MGHRA; CDR2 reads YSYEKL. V gave up 0 bases and J gave up 4 bases; unmatched junction bases: 1. CDR3 length: 15 amino acids. This clonotype was observed many times. Antigen specificity is unknown. The study, taken as a whole, reports: Older age coincided with a roughly linear decline in TCR beta diversity per million T cells. TCR beta diversity tracked closely with naive T cell percentage.

Sample-barcoded 5' priming and a J-beta primer mix drove a second PCR of about 6 to 12 cycles. Every cDNA molecule bore a tag from a template-switch adaptor containing 12 random nucleotides. Via MiXCR, TCRdb re-called the 5' RACE reads, giving one row per CDR3 protein. The repertoire includes about 640,000 distinct CDR3 sequences, approximately 30% of them detected once, and about a sixth sits in the top ten. The V and J genes are TRBV4-1 and TRBJ2-1, with TRBD1 matching 9 bases. This TCR was recovered from a woman of 80 years or more in good health. Sequences were obtained from blood. CDR3 coding DNA: TGCGCCAGCAGCCAAGAAGGGACAGGGTACAATGAGCAGTTCTTC. This sequence encodes CASSQEGTGYNEQFF.